The 2 T cell receptor beta chains presented below share a single source sample, sequenced in a study of radiotherapy plus CTLA-4 blockade in lung cancer (dated by TCRdb to 2016 to 2019). Library prep was done by the immunoSEQ multiplex PCR assay. Imported from immuneACCESS, the table was reduced by TCRdb to in-frame sequences with V and J called. These copies leave out some clones; in studies compared against another copy, an unresolved V gene accounts for under half, and the cause of the remainder is not known. The sample table contains 40,000 to 45,000 clones; only one count was recorded for under 80% of them. Around 9.6% of the sample is held by the ten biggest clonotypes. Sequencing used peripheral blood, obtained from a patient treated with radiotherapy plus ipilimumab. Source of these receptors: a human donor with non-small cell lung cancer who had stable disease on radiotherapy plus ipilimumab.

V is TRBV2 and J is TRBJ2-7; 7 bases map to TRBD2. Germline V lookup: CDR1 SNHLY, CDR2 FYNNEI. Trimming cost V 3 bases and J 6 bases; bases outside gene matches: 11. CDR3 length equals 15 residues. CDR3 in DNA: TGTGCCAGCAGTGACCCTTTTATTACGGGGGGCGAGCAGTACTTC. Translated: CASSDPFITGGEQYF. The whole variable domain, remainder taken from reference TRBV2 and TRBJ2-7, is EPEVTQTPSHQVTQMGQEVILRCVPISNHLYFYWYRQILGQKVEFLVSFYNNEISEKSEIFDDQFSVERPDGSNFTLKIRSTKLEDSAMYFCASSDPFITGGEQYFGPGTRLTVT.

This clone has a single count. V and J are TRBV2 and TRBJ1-6, with 9 nucleotides matching TRBD1. Germline V gives CDR1 SNHLY, CDR2 FYNNEI. CDR3 length: 15 amino acids. With V trimmed by 7 bases and J by 8 bases, 9 bases remained unmatched. For the CDR3, the DNA is TGTGCCAGCAACAGGGGGCAGGGGGTTTATTCACCCCTCCACTTT. Translating it yields CASNRGQGVYSPLHF.